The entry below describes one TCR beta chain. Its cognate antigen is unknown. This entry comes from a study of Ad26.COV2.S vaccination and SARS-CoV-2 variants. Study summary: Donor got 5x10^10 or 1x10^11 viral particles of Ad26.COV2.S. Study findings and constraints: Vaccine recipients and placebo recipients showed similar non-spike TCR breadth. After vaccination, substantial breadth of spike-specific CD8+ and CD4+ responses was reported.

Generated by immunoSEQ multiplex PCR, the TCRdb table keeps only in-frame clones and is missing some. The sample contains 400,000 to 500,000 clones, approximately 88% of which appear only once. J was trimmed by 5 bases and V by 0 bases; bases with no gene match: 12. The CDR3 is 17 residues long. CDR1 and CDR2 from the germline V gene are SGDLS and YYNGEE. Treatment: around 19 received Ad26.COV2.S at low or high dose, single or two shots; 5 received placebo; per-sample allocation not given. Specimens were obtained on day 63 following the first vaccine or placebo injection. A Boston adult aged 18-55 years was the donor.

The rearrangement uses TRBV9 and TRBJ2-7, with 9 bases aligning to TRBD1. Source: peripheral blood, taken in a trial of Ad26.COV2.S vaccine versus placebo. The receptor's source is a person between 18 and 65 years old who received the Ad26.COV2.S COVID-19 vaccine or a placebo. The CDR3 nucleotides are TGTGCCAGCAGCGTAGAAATTAGTGGGACAGGGTCCCACGAGCAGTACTTC. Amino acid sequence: CASSVEISGTGSHEQYF.